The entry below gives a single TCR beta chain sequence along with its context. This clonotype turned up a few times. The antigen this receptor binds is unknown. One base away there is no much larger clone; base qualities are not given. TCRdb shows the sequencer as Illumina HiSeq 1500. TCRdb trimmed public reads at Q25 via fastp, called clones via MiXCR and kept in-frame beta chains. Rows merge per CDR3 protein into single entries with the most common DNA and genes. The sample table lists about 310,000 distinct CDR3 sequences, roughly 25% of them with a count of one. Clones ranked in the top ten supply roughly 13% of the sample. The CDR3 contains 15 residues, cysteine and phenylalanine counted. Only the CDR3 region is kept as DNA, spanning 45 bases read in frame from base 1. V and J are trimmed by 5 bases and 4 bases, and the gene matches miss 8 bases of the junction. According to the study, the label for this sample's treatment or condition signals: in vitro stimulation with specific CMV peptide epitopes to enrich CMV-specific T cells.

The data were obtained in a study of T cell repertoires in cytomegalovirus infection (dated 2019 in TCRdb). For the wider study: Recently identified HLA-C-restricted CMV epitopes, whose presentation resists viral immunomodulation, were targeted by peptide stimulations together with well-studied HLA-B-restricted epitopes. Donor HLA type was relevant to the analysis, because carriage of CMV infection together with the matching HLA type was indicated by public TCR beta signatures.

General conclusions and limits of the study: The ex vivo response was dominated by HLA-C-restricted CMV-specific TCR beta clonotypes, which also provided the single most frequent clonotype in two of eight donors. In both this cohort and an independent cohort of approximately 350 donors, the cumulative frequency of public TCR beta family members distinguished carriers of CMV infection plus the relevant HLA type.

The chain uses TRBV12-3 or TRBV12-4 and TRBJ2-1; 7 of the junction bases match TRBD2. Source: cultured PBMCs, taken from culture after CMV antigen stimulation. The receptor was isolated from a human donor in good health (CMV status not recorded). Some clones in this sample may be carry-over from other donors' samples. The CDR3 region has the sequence CASSKDWGGYNEQFF. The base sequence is TGTGCCAGCAGTAAAGACTGGGGGGGGTACAATGAGCAGTTCTTC.